One and the same sample provided the 22 T cell receptor beta chains below, sequenced in a study of blood T cells in healthy people across ages. Sample-barcoded 5' priming and a J-beta primer mix drove a second PCR of 7 to 11 cycles. One entry per CDR3 protein results from TCRdb running MiXCR on the 5' RACE reads. The sample holds about 1,500,000 distinct CDR3 sequences, over 25% seen once. Sequencing was done on a sample of blood. These TCRs come from a young woman in good health.

This clonotype was detected a few times. J is TRBJ2-1 and V is TRBV27, with 9 bases matching TRBD2. The V gene's germline CDR1 is MNHEY and CDR2 SMNVEV (reference sequence). V was pared by 0 bases and J by 8 bases, with 8 bases of the junction left unmatched. The CDR3 is 16 amino acids. CDR3 protein: CASSLSGLAGSYEQFF. The CDR3 nucleotides read TGTGCCAGCAGTTTATCCGGTCTAGCGGGATCGTATGAGCAGTTCTTC.

This clonotype was recorded a few times. The chain carries TRBV7-2 and TRBJ2-7; TRBD2 matches 10 bases. The germline V gene encodes CDR1 SGHTA and CDR2 FQGNSA. V shed 5 bases, J shed 2 bases, and the junction held 6 bases outside the gene matches. This CDR3 has 15 residues. CDR3 loop: CASSLTSGLPYEQYF. CDR3 DNA: TGTGCCAGCAGCCTGACTAGCGGGTTACCCTACGAGCAGTACTTC.

With regard to this clonotype: This clone may be a read error of a much larger clone one base away. The V gene is TRBV15, the J gene TRBJ2-6; 11 bases are a match to TRBD1. The CDR3 is 18 amino acids. The V gene's germline CDR1 is LNHNV and CDR2 YYDKDF (reference sequence). The CDR3 DNA follows: TGTGCCACCAGCGTTTCCAGGACAGGGGGCTCTGGGGCCAACGTCCGGACTTTC. Encoded protein: CATSVSRTGGSGANVRTF.

The rearrangement joins TRBV6-6 to TRBJ2-3, with D hard to call. CDR1 and CDR2 from the germline V gene are MNHNY and SVGAGI (reference sequence). V was clipped by 5 bases and J by 1 base, with 10 bases between them. This CDR3 region has 14 residues. The CDR3 here is CASSISLRTDTQYF. In DNA form, the CDR3 reads TGTGCCAGCAGTATTTCGCTTCGCACAGATACGCAGTATTTT.

The rearrangement uses TRBV28 and TRBJ2-6; tentatively, D is TRBD1 (6 bases). The CDR3 has 18 amino acids. The V gene's germline CDR1 is MDHEN and CDR2 SYDVKM. With 5 bases removed from V and 4 bases from J, the gap between germline ends came to 21 bases. The CDR3 spells CASSPSGTWGSGANVLTF. In nucleotides, the CDR3 is TGTGCCAGCAGTCCGTCCGGGACATGGGGCTCCGGGGCCAACGTCCTGACTTTC. Complete variable domain (other parts from reference TRBV28 and TRBJ2-6): DVKVTQSSRYLVKRTGEKVFLECVQDMDHENMFWYRQDPGLGLRLIYFSYDVKMKEKGDIPEGYSVSREKKERFSLILESASTNQTSMYLCASSPSGTWGSGANVLTFGAGSRLTVL.

This clonotype showed up just a few times. A much more abundant neighbour one base away suggests this may be a read error. The V call is TRBV29-1, the J call TRBJ2-7; TRBD2 agrees at 10 bases. The germline V gene has CDR1 SQVTM and CDR2 ANQGSEA. The CDR3 loop spans 14 amino acids. In DNA, the CDR3 is TGCGGCGTTGACCTAGCGGGGGCATCCTACGAGCAGTACTTC. Translation gives CGVDLAGASYEQYF.

This clonotype came up a few times. CDR3 in amino acids: CASTQSLAGENTQYF. Here the CDR3 DNA reads TGTGCCAGCACCCAATCACTAGCGGGAGAGAATACGCAGTATTTT. The chain is built from TRBV11-2 and TRBJ2-3; 11 nucleotides agree with TRBD2. CDR1 is SGHAT, CDR2 FQNNGV, per germline. V trimming: 7 bases; J trimming: 7 bases; junction bases outside the gene matches: 10. The CDR3 runs to 15 residues.

This clonotype was counted only a few times. The chain combines TRBV5-1 with TRBJ2-1, with a weak D call TRBD1 (6 bases). Trimming shortened V by 4 bases and J by 5 bases, and 16 bases separated the two germline ends. The CDR3 runs to 15 residues. Germline CDR1 is SGHRS and CDR2 is YFSETQ. The CDR3: CASSIGTFGDNEQFF. The CDR3 coding sequence is TGCGCCAGCAGCATCGGGACATTTGGGGACAATGAGCAGTTCTTC.

The table lists this clonotype with a few counts. The J gene is TRBJ2-5, the V gene TRBV3-1, with D unresolved. V dropped 6 bases and J dropped 1 base, with 9 bases sitting between them. Germline loops: CDR1 LGHDT, CDR2 YNNKEL (reference sequence). The CDR3 contains 13 residues. The CDR3 DNA reads TGTGCCAGCAGACCGGCAGTCCAAGAGACCCAGTACTTC. It specifies CASRPAVQETQYF.

A note on this clonotype: A single base separates this from a much larger clone, so it may be a read error. The rearrangement uses TRBV10-2 and TRBJ2-1; 9 bases match TRBD2. The DNA end favors TRBJ2-7, so the J call may be wrong. Germline lookup yields CDR1 WSHSY and CDR2 SAAADI. The CDR3 loop spans 16 amino acids. This chain's CDR3 is CASSENRLAEYNEQYF. The CDR3 DNA follows: TGCGCCAGCAGTGAGAATCGACTAGCGGAATACAATGAGCAGTACTTC.

This clonotype was recorded a few times. Germline is not matched at one junction end, which may reflect a read error. The J gene is TRBJ2-5, the V gene TRBV3-1, with 7 bases matching TRBD2. The CDR3 spans 14 residues. CDR1 LGHDT and CDR2 YNNKEL come from the germline V gene (reference sequence). CDR3 in DNA: TGTGCCAGCAGCCCACTGGGAGGGCGGGAGATCCAGTACTTC. Translated, it gives CASSPLGGREIQYF.

This rearrangement joins TRBV12-3 or TRBV12-4 to TRBJ2-3; D is unclear. The ends were cut back, 2 bases at V and 0 bases at J, with 9 bases in the middle. The CDR3 totals 15 residues. The CDR3 region is CASSLFMGSTDTQYF. Written as DNA, the CDR3 is TGTGCCAGCAGTTTATTTATGGGAAGCACAGATACGCAGTATTTT.

In this sample, this clonotype turned up a few times. This chain uses TRBV10-3 with TRBJ1-5; possibly TRBD1 for D (6 bases). The germline V gene has CDR1 ENHRY and CDR2 SYGVKD. The V end was cut by 8 bases, the J end by 0 bases, with 8 bases between. The CDR3 is 13 amino acids. For the CDR3, the DNA is TGTGCCATCGCAGGGGTTAGCAATCAGCCCCAGCATTTT. It yields the protein CAIAGVSNQPQHF.

This clonotype was seen a handful of times. This chain joins TRBV5-1 and TRBJ2-5; 8 nucleotides agree with TRBD1. The closer fit of TRBJ2-7 to the DNA end suggests the J call may be wrong. The CDR3 contains 14 residues. Germline CDR1 and CDR2: SGHRS and YFSETQ. The CDR3 region has the DNA TGCGCCAGCAGCTTGGCCCAGGGGGCTAACGAGCAGTACTTC. It translates to CASSLAQGANEQYF.

The chain has TRBV5-1 and TRBJ2-2; D gene uncertain. CDR3 length: 12 residues. CDR1 is SGHRS, CDR2 YFSETQ, per germline. V gave up 0 bases and J gave up 11 bases, with 8 bases separating them. Here the CDR3 reads CASSLDGEELFF. The CDR3 bases are TGCGCCAGCAGCTTGGATGGGGAAGAGCTGTTTTTT.

Comment on this clonotype: A junction boundary mismatches the germline segment, possibly from a read error. V usage is TRBV20-1 and J usage is TRBJ2-1; possibly TRBD2 for D (7 bases). Germline V gene sequence: CDR1 DFQATT, CDR2 SNEGSKA (reference sequence). This CDR3 region has 14 residues. The DNA for the CDR3 is TGCAGTGCTAGAGTTGCGGGGGCCTTCAATGAGCAGGTCTTC. It translates to CSARVAGAFNEQVF.

The chain recombines TRBV7-8 with TRBJ2-7, with 7 bases aligning to TRBD1. The CDR3 spans 14 residues. The ends lost 5 bases at V and 5 bases at J; junction bases unmatched: 9. Germline V gene sequence: CDR1 SGHVS, CDR2 FQNEAQ. CDR3 in DNA: TGTGCCAGCAGCATCAACAGGGGTGAGGACGAGCAGTACTTC. Its translation: CASSINRGEDEQYF.

The V and J genes are TRBV7-9 and TRBJ1-5, with D tentatively TRBD1 (6 bases). This CDR3 is built from 11 residues. CDR1 and CDR2 from the germline V gene are SEHNR and FQNEAQ (reference sequence). CDR3 in DNA: TGTGCGACAGGAACCCGGGAGCCCCAGCATTTT. It encodes CATGTREPQHF.

The gene calls are TRBV20-1 and TRBJ2-7, with unresolved D. CDR1 is DFQATT and CDR2 is SNEGSKA in the germline V gene (reference sequence). The CDR3 is 15 residues long. V was trimmed by 0 bases and J by 0 bases, leaving 12 bases between them. CDR3 protein: CSARDAGRSSYEQYF. The CDR3 nucleotides read TGCAGTGCTAGAGATGCCGGACGGAGCTCCTACGAGCAGTACTTC.

Turning to this clonotype: A much more abundant neighbour one base away suggests this may be a read error. The genes are TRBV29-1 and TRBJ2-1, with 7 bases that match TRBD2. Germline lookup yields CDR1 SQVTM and CDR2 ANQGSEA. This CDR3 has 14 residues. V lost 0 bases, J lost 13 bases, and 12 bases stayed unmatched. CDR3 DNA: TGCAGCGTTGAAGAGGGGACTATGAGGGAGACCCAGTTCTTC. It specifies CSVEEGTMRETQFF.

The rearrangement joins TRBV15 to TRBJ1-1, with 8 bases aligning to TRBD1. The CDR3 is 15 residues long. Per germline, CDR1 LNHNV and CDR2 YYDKDF (reference sequence). V was pared by 0 bases and J by 5 bases, with 5 bases of the junction left unmatched. DNA for the CDR3: TGTGCCACCAGCAGAGAAGACAGGGGATATACTGAAGCTTTCTTT. Its translation: CATSREDRGYTEAFF.

The J gene is TRBJ2-1, the V gene TRBV20-1; possibly TRBD2 for D (8 bases). Germline V gene sequence: CDR1 DFQATT, CDR2 SNEGSKA (reference sequence). There are 17 residues in the CDR3. With 3 bases removed from V and 8 bases from J, the gap between germline ends came to 26 bases. DNA for the CDR3: TGCAGTGCTAGGACAGGAAGGACTAGCAGGGGGGTCGATGAGCAGTTCTTC. Its protein is CSARTGRTSRGVDEQFF.